This T cell receptor (beta chain) was sequenced in a study of cytomegalovirus exposure and HLA in healthy donors. Overall study context: Out of about 190 million T cells, an earlier analysis found fewer than 140 million unique TCR beta sequences in total. Study results and caveats: Later analysis identified around 15,000 TCR beta sequences associated with HLA alleles, using a false discovery rate threshold of 0.05.

Details on this clone: Its antigen remains unknown.

Amplification used 60 Vbeta primers and 13 Jbeta primers. Sequencing was performed with immunoSEQ multiplex PCR; in TCRdb, only in-frame clones are kept and a portion is missing. The sample contains around 270,000 clones, 80% of which appear only once. This CDR3 contains 13 residues. In germline, CDR1 is MNHEY, CDR2 SMNVEV (reference sequence). V lost 6 bases to trimming and J lost 4 bases, with 11 bases between them. The sequencing sample was made of PBMCs. The rearrangement joins TRBV27 to TRBJ2-3; D might be TRBD1 (6 bases). This receptor was taken from a girl aged 2-10 years in good health and CMV-seronegative. DNA for the CDR3: TGTGCCAGCAGCTCGACAGGACCAGATACGCAGTATTTT. Amino acid sequence: CASSSTGPDTQYF.